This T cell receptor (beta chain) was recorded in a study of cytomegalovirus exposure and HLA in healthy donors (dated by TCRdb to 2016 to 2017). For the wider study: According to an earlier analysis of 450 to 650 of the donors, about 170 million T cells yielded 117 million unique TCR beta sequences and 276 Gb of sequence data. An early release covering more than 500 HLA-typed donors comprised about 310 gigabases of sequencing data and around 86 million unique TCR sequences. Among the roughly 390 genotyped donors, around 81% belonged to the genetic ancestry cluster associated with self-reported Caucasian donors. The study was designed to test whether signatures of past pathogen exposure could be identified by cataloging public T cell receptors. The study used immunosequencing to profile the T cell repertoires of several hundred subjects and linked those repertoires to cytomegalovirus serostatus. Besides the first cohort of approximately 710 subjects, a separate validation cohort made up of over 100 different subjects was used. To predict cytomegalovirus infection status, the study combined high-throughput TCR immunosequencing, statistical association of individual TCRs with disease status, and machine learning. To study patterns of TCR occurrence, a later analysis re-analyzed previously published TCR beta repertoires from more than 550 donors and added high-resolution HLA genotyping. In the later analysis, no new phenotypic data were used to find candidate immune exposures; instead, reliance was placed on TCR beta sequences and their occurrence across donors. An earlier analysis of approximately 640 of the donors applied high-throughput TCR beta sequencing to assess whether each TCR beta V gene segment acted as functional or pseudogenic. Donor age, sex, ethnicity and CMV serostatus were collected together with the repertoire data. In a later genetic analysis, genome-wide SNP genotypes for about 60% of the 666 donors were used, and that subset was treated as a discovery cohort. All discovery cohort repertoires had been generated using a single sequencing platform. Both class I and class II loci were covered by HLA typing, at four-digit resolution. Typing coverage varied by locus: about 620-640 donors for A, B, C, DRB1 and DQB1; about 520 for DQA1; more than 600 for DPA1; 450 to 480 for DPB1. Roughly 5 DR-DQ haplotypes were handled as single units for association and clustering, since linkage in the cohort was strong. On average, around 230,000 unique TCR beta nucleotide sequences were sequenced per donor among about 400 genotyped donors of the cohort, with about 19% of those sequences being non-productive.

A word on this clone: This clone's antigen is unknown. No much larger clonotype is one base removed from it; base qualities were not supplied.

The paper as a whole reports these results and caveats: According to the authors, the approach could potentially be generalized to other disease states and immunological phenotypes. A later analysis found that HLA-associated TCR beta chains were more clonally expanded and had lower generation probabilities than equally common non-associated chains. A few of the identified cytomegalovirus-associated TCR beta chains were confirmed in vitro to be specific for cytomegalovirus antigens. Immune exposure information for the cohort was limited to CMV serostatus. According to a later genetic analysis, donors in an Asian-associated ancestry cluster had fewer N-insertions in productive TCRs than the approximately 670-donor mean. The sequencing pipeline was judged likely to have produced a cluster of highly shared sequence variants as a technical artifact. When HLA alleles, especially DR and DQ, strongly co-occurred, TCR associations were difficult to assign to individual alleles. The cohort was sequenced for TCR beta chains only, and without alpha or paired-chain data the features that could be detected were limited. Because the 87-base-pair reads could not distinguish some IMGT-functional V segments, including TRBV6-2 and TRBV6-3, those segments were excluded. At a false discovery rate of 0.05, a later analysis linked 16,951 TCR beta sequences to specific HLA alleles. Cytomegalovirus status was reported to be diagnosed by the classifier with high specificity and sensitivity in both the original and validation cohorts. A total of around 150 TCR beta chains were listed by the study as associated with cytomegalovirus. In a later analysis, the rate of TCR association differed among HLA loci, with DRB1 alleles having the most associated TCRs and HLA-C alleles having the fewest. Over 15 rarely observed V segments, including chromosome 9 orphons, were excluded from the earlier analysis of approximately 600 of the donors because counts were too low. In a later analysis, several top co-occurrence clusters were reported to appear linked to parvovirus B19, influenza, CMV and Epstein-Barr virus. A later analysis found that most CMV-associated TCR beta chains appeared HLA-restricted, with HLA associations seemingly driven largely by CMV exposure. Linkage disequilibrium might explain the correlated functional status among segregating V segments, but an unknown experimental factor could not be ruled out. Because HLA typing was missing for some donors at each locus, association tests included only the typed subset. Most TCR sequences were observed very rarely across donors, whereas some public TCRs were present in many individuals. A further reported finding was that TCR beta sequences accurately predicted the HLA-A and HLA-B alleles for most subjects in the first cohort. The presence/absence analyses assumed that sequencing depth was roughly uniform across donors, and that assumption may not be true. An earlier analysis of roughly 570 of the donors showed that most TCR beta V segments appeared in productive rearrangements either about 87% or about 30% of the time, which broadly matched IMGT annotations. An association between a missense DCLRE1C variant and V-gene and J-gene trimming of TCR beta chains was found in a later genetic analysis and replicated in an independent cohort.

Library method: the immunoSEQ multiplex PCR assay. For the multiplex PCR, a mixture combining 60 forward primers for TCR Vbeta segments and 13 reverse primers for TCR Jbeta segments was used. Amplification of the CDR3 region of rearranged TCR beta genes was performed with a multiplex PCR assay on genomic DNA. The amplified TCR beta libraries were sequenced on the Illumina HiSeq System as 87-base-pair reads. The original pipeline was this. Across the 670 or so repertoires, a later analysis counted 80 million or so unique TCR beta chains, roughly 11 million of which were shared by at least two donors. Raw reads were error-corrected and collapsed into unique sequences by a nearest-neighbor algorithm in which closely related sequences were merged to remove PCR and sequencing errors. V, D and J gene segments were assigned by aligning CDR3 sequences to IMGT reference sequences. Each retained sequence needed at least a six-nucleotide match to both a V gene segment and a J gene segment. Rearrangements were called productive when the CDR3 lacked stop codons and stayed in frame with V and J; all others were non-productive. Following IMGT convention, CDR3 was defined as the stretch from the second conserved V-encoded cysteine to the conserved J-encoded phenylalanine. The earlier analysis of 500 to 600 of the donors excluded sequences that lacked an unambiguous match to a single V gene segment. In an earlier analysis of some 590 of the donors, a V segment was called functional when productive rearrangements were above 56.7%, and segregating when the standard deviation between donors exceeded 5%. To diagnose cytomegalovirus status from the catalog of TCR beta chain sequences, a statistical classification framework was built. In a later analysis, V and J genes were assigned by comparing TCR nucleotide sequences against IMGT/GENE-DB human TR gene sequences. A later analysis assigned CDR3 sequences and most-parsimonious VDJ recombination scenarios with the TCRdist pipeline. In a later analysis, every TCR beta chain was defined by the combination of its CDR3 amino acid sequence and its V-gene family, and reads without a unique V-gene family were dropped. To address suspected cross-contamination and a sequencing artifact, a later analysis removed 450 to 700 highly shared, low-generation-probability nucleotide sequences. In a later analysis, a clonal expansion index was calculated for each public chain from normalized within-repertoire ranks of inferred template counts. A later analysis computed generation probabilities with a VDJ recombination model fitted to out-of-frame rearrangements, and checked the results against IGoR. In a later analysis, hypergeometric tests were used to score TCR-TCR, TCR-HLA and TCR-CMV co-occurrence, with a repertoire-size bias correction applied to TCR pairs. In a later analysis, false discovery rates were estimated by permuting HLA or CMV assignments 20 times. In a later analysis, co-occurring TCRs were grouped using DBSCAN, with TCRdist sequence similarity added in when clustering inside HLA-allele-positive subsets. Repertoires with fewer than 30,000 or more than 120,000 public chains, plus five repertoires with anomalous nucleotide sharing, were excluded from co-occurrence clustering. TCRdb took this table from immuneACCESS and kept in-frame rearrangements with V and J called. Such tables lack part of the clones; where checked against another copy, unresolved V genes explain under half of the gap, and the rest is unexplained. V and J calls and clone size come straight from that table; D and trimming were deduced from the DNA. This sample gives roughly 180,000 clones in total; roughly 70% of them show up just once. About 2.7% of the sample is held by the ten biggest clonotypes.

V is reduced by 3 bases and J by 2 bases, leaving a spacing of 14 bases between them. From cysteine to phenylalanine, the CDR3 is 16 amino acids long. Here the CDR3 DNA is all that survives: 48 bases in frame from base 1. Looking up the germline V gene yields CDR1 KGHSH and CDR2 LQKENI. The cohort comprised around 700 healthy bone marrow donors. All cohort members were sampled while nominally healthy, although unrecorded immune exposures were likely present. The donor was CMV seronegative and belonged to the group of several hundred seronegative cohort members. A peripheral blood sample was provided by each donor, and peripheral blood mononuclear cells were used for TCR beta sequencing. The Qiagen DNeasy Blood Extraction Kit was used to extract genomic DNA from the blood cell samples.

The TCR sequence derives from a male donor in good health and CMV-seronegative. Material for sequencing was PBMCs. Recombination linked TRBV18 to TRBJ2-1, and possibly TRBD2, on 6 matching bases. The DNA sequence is TGTGCCAGCTCACCCCCAGGAGGGGCGGCCTACAATGAGCAGTTCTTC. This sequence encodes CASSPPGGAAYNEQFF.